These T cell receptor beta chains were read from a single sample in a study of T cell repertoires in cytomegalovirus infection. TCRdb itself ran the reads through MiXCR, one entry per CDR3 protein. The sample has about 530,000 distinct CDR3 sequences, about 26% seen once. The sample consisted of PBMCs. The origin of the receptors is a human donor in good health (CMV status not recorded). Some clones in this sample may be carry-over from other donors' samples. CDR3s include the opening cysteine and the closing phenylalanine or tryptophan.

cdr3_aa	v_call	j_call
CASSSGHRELGNQPQHF	TRBV19	TRBJ1-5
CANRDRVGEQYF	TRBV10-3	TRBJ2-7
CASSQVGFTDTQYF	TRBV3-1	TRBJ2-3
CSVGAGLNTEAFF	TRBV29-1	TRBJ1-1
CASSFSTGLVRGYTF	TRBV7-2	TRBJ1-2
CASSTIAGARETQYF	TRBV7-2	TRBJ2-5
CAIRSPGVGNTIYF	TRBV19	TRBJ1-3
CASSDRQGRNQPQHF	TRBV6-2/TRBV6-3	TRBJ1-5
CASSEEGQEGGRNEQFF	TRBV6-1	TRBJ2-1
CASSRGQTTYYGYTF	TRBV19	TRBJ1-2
CASSFRGKSYGYTF	TRBV7-9	TRBJ1-2